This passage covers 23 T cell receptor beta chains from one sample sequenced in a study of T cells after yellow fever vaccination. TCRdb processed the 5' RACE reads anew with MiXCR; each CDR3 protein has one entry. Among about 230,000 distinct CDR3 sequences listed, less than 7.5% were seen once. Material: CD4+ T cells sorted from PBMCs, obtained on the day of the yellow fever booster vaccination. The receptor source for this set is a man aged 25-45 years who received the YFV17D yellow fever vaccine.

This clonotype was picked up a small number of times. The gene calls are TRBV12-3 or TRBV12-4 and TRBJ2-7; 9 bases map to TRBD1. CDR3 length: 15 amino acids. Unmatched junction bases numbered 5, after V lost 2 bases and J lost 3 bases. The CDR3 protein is CASSLMGTGSYEQYF. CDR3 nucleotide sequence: TGTGCCAGCAGTTTAATGGGGACAGGGAGCTACGAGCAGTACTTC.

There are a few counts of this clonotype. In nucleotides, the CDR3 is TGTGCCAGCAGACCGGGACAGGGGGAGCGTGGAGGACTGTTTTTT. It yields the protein CASRPGQGERGGLFF. The chain carries TRBV5-6 and TRBJ1-4; TRBD1 matches at 11 bases. The V segment lost 5 bases and the J segment 13 bases; nucleotides outside the gene matches: 13. This CDR3 comprises 15 residues. Per the germline V gene, CDR1 is SGHDT and CDR2 is YYEEEE.

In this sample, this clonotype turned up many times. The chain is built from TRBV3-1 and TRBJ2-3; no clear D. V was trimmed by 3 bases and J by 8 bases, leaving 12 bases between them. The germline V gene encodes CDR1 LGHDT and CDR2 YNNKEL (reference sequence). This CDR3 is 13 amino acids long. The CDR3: CASSQESLSTQYF. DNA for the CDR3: TGTGCCAGCAGCCAGGAATCCCTATCTACGCAGTATTTT.

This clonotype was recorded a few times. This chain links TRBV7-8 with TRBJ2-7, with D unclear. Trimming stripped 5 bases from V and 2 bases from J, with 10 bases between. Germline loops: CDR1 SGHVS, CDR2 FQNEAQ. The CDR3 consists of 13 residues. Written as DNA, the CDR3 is TGTGCCAGCAGCACTGTGTCTGCCTACGAGCAGTACTTC. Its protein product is CASSTVSAYEQYF.

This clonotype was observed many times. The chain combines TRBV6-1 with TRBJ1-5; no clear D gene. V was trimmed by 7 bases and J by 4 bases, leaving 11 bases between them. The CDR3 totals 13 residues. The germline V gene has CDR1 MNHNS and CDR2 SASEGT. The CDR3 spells CASTGGRNQPQHF. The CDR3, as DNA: TGTGCCAGCACAGGCGGGAGGAATCAGCCCCAGCATTTT.

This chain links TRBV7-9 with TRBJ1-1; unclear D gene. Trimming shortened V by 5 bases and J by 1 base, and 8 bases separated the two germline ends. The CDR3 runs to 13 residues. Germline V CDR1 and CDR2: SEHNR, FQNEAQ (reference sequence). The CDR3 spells CASSAAGNTEAFF. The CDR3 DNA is TGTGCCAGCAGCGCCGCAGGGAACACTGAAGCTTTCTTT. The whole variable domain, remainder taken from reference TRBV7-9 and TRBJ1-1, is DTGVSQNPRHKITKRGQNVTFRCDPISEHNRLYWYRQTLGQGPEFLTYFQNEAQLEKSRLLSDRFSAERPKGSFSTLEIQRTEQGDSAMYLCASSAAGNTEAFFGQGTRLTVV.

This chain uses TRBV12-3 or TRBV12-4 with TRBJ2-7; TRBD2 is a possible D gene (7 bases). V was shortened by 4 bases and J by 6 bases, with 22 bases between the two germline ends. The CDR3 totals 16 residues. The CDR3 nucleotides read TGTGCCAGCAGTTGGGCCGGGGGCGGGAGTTTCCGCGAGCAGTACTTC. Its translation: CASSWAGGGSFREQYF.

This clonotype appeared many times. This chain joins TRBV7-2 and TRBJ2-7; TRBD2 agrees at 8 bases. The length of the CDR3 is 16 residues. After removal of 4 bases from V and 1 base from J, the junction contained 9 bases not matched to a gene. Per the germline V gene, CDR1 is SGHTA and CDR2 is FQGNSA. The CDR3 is CASSSRGVAGSYEQYF. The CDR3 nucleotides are TGTGCCAGCAGCTCGAGGGGGGTAGCGGGATCCTACGAGCAGTACTTC.

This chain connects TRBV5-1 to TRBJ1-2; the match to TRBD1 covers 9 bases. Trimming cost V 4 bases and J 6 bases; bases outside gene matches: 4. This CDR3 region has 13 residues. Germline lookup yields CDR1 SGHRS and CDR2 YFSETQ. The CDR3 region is CASSGRTGDGYTF. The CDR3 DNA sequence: TGCGCCAGCAGCGGAAGGACAGGGGATGGCTACACCTTC.

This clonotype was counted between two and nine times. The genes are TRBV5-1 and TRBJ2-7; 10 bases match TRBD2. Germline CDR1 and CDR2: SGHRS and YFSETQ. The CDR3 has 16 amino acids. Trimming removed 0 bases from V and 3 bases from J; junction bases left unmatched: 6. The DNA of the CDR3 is TGCGCCAGCAGCTTGGCCCTTAGGACTAGCGGCTACGAGCAGTACTTC. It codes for CASSLALRTSGYEQYF.

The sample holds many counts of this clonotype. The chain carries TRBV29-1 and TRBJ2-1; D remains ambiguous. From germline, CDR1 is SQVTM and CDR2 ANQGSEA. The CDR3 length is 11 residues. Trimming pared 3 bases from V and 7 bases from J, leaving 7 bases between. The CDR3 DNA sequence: TGCAGCGTTGATAAAACGAATGAGCAGTTCTTC. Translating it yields CSVDKTNEQFF.

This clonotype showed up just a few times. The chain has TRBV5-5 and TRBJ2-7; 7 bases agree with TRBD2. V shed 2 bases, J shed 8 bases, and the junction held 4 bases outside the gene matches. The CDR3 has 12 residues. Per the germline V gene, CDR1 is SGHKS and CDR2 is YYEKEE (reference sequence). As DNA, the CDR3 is TGTGCCAGCAGCTTTGGGGAGGGGAAGCAGTACTTC. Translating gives CASSFGEGKQYF.

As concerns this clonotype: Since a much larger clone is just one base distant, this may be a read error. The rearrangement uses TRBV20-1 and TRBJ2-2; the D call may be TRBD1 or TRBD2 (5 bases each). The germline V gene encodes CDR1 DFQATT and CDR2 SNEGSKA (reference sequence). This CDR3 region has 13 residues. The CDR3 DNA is TGCAGTGCTACGGGGCCTAACACCGGGGAGCTGGTTTTT. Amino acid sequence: CSATGPNTGELVF.

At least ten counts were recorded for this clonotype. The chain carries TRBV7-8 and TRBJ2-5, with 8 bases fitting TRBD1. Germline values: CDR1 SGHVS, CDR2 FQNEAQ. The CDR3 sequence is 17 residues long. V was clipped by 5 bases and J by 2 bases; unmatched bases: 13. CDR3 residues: CASSQTRTGLIQETQYF. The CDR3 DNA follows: TGTGCCAGCAGCCAGACCCGGACAGGGCTAATTCAAGAGACCCAGTACTTC. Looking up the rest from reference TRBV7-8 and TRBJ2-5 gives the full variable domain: GAGVSQSPRYKVAKRGQDVALRCDPISGHVSLFWYQQALGQGPEFLTYFQNEAQLDKSGLPSDRFFAERPEGSVSTLKIQRTQQEDSAVYLCASSQTRTGLIQETQYFGPGTRLLVL.

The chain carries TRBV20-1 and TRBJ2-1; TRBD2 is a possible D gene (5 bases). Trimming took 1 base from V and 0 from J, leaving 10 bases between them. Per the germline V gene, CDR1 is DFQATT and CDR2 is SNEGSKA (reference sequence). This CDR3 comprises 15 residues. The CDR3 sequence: CSARAGSSSYNEQFF. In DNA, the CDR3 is TGCAGTGCTAGAGCGGGGTCTAGCTCCTACAATGAGCAGTTCTTC.

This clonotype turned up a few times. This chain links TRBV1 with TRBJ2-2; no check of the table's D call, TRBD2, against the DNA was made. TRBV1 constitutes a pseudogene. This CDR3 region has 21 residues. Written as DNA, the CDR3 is TGCACCAGCAGCCAAGATTTAAGGCTAGCGGGAGTGAAGGAGGACACCGGGGAGCTGTTTTTT. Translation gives CTSSQDLRLAGVKEDTGELFF.

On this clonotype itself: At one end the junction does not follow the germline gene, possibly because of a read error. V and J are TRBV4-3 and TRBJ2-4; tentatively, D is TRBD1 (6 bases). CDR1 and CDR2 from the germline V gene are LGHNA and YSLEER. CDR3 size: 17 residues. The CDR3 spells CASIQDRAGVAKNIQYF. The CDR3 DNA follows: TGCGCCAGCATCCAAGATAGGGCAGGGGTGGCCAAAAACATTCAGTACTTC.

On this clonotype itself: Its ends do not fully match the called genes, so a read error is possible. CDR3 sequence: CASSFPWTDSQYF. The DNA of the CDR3 is TGCGCCAGCAGCTTTCCTTGGACAGATTCGCAGTATTTT. The chain combines TRBV5-1 with TRBJ2-3; D is perhaps TRBD1 (6 bases). The germline gives CDR1 SGHRS, CDR2 YFSETQ. This CDR3 comprises 13 residues. The full variable domain, in which reference TRBV5-1 and TRBJ2-3 provide the parts outside the CDR3, is KAGVTQTPRYLIKTRGQQVTLSCSPISGHRSVSWYQQTPGQGLQFLFEYFSETQRNKGNFPGRFSGRQFSNSRSEMNVSTLELGDSALYLCASSFPWTDSQYFGPGTRLTVL.

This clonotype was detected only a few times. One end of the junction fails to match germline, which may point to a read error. This CDR3 is CCARDALAENTGELFF. DNA for the CDR3: TGCTGTGCTAGAGACGCACTAGCGGAGAACACCGGGGAGCTGTTTTTT. V usage is TRBV20-1 and J usage is TRBJ2-2, with 8 nucleotides matching TRBD2. The CDR3 has 16 residues. Germline V lookup: CDR1 DFQATT, CDR2 SNEGSKA (reference sequence).

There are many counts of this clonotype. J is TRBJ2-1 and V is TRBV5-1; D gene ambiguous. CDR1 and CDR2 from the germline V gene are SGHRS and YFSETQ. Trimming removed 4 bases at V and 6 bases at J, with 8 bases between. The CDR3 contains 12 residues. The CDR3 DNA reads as TGCGCCAGCAGCCCACAAACCAATGAGCAGTTCTTC. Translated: CASSPQTNEQFF.

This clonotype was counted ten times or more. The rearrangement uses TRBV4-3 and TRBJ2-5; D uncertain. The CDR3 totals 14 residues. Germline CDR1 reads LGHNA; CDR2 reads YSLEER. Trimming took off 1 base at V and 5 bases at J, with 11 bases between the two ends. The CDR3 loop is CASSQGPSRETQYF. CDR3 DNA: TGCGCCAGCAGCCAAGGACCAAGCCGGGAGACCCAGTACTTC.

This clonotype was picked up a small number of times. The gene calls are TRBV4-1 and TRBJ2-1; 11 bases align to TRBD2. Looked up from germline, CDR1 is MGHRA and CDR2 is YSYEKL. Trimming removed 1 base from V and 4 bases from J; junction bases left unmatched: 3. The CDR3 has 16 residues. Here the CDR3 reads CASSQATSGSYNEQFF. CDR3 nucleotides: TGCGCCAGCAGCCAAGCTACTAGCGGGAGTTACAATGAGCAGTTCTTC.

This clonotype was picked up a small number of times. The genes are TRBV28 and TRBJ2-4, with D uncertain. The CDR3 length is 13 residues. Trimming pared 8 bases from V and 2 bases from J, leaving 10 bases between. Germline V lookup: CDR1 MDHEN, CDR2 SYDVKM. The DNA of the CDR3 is TGTGCCAGCCTTCCCGGGTCCAAAAACATTCAGTACTTC. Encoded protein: CASLPGSKNIQYF.